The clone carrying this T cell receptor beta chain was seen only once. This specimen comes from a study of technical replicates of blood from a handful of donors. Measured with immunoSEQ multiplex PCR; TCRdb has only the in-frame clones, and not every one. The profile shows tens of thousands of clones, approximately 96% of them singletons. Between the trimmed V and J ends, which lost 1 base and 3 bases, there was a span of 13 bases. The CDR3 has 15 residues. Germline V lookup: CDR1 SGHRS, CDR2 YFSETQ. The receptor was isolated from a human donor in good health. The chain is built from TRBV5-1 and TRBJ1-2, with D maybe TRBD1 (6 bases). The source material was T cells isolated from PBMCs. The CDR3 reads CASSLLRGGDYGYTF. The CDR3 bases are TGCGCCAGCAGCTTGCTTCGAGGGGGGGACTATGGCTACACCTTC.